This TCR beta chain comes out of a study of breast tumors, draining lymph nodes, adjacent tissues. The trim removed 5 bases at V and 0 bases at J, leaving 4 bases unmatched. The CDR3 runs to 15 residues. TCRdb processed the multiplex PCR reads anew with MiXCR; each CDR3 protein has one entry. The table lists fewer than 80,000 distinct CDR3 sequences, roughly two fifths of them singletons. This clonotype was observed a few times. The antigen is unknown. Whole-study findings and limits: Luminal-like breast cancer showed significantly higher tumor–nontumor repertoire similarity than basal-like. The lymph node origin of tumor T cells was framed as consistent with a hypothesis, not demonstrated.

The sequence came from a female donor with breast cancer. Some clones in this sample may be carry-over from other donors' samples. The chain has TRBV12-3 or TRBV12-4 and TRBJ1-5, with 7 bases aligning to TRBD1. The material sequenced was breast tumor tissue. CDR3 sequence: CASSLGQHSNQPQHF. The DNA of the CDR3 is TGTGCCAGCAGTCTGGGACAGCATAGCAATCAGCCCCAGCATTTT.